The 15 T cell receptor beta chains below come from one sample, sequenced in a study of cytomegalovirus exposure and HLA in healthy donors. Using immunoSEQ multiplex PCR, the repertoire was profiled, and TCRdb retains in-frame clones only, with some absent. The sample holds around 66,000 clones; around 97% are singletons and the top ten take roughly 1.5%. The sequenced sample consisted of PBMCs. The receptors derive from a woman aged 18-35 years in good health and CMV-seropositive.

The V gene is TRBV2, the J gene TRBJ2-1; no clear D. The germline V gene encodes CDR1 SNHLY and CDR2 FYNNEI. Trimming shortened V by 4 bases and J by 3 bases, and 7 bases separated the two germline ends. The CDR3 length is 13 residues. The CDR3 sequence: CASSGLDYNEQFF. In DNA form, the CDR3 reads TGTGCCAGCAGTGGGCTAGACTACAATGAGCAGTTCTTC.

The chain combines TRBV6-5 with TRBJ2-7, with D uncertain. Trimming removed 2 bases at V and 4 bases at J, with 6 bases between. Germline V gene lookup returns CDR1 MNHEY and CDR2 SVGAGI. The CDR3 length is 12 residues. The chain's CDR3 is CASSYGQYEQYF. CDR3 DNA: TGTGCCAGCAGTTACGGGCAGTACGAGCAGTACTTC.

This clone showed up just once. V and J are TRBV5-4 and TRBJ2-6, with 8 positions matching TRBD2. CDR1 SGHNT and CDR2 YYREEE come from the germline V gene (reference sequence). After removal of 3 bases from V and 4 bases from J, the junction contained 6 bases not matched to a gene. This CDR3 contains 16 residues. CDR3 in amino acids: CASSSPGGTGANVLTF. The CDR3 DNA sequence: TGTGCCAGCAGCTCCCCGGGGGGGACCGGGGCCAACGTCCTGACTTTC.

The chain carries TRBV6-6 and TRBJ1-1; D not resolved. From germline, CDR1 is MNHNY and CDR2 SVGAGI (reference sequence). The CDR3 is made up of 12 amino acids. The V gene lost 7 bases and the J gene lost 4 bases, with 10 bases spanning the gap. The chain's CDR3 is CASTRVGTEAFF. The DNA of the CDR3 is TGTGCCAGCACTCGGGTGGGCACTGAAGCTTTCTTT.

This rearrangement joins TRBV7-9 to TRBJ2-1; 10 positions agree with TRBD2. Germline loops: CDR1 SEHNR, CDR2 FQNEAQ (reference sequence). V shed 1 base, J shed 9 bases, and the junction held 9 bases outside the gene matches. CDR3 length: 16 amino acids. The CDR3 region has the DNA TGTGCCAGCAGCTTAGTACGGCTAGCGGGAGATAGTGAGCAGTTCTTC. It translates to CASSLVRLAGDSEQFF.

The chain carries TRBV7-3 and TRBJ2-2; D possibly corresponds to TRBD1 (8 bases). The V gene lost 5 bases and the J gene lost 6 bases, with 10 bases spanning the gap. In germline, CDR1 is SGHTA, CDR2 FQGTGA. This CDR3 spans 13 amino acids. CDR3 DNA: TGTGCCAGCAGCACAGGGGGGGCCGGGGAGCTGTTTTTT. Protein sequence: CASSTGGAGELFF.

This chain links TRBV9 with TRBJ1-1; TRBD1 aligns across 10 bases. Germline V lookup: CDR1 SGDLS, CDR2 YYNGEE. With V trimmed by 3 bases and J by 4 bases, 6 bases remained unmatched. This CDR3 has 15 residues. CDR3 region: CASSDRTGGGTEAFF. In DNA form, the CDR3 reads TGTGCCAGCAGCGACCGGACAGGGGGAGGCACTGAAGCTTTCTTT. The entire variable domain, with the rest obtained from reference TRBV9 and TRBJ1-1, is as follows: DSGVTQTPKHLITATGQRVTLRCSPRSGDLSVYWYQQSLDQGLQFLIQYYNGEERAKGNILERFSAQQFPDLHSELNLSSLELGDSALYFCASSDRTGGGTEAFFGQGTRLTVV.

The V gene is TRBV5-6, the J gene TRBJ2-6, with D tentatively TRBD1 (5 bases). The CDR3 covers 17 residues. In germline, CDR1 is SGHDT, CDR2 YYEEEE. Deletions cut 0 bases from V and 4 bases from J, with 14 bases between. The CDR3 protein is CASSLGQYSSGANVLTF. In DNA, the CDR3 is TGTGCCAGCAGCTTGGGACAGTATTCATCGGGGGCCAACGTCCTGACTTTC. Supplemented by reference TRBV5-6 and TRBJ2-6, the full variable domain reads DAGVTQSPTHLIKTRGQQVTLRCSPKSGHDTVSWYQQALGQGPQFIFQYYEEEERQRGNFPDRFSGHQFPNYSSELNVNALLLGDSALYLCASSLGQYSSGANVLTFGAGSRLTVL.

The rearrangement joins TRBV6-5 to TRBJ2-7; 10 bases match TRBD1. Germline V lookup: CDR1 MNHEY, CDR2 SVGAGI. The CDR3 has 15 amino acids. V shed 5 bases and J 2 bases; nucleotides not matched to a gene: 6. CDR3 protein: CASSGGQGEAYEQYF. CDR3 in DNA: TGTGCCAGCAGTGGAGGACAGGGGGAGGCCTACGAGCAGTACTTC.

This sequence joins TRBV5-1 and TRBJ2-7, with D uncertain. Per the germline V gene, CDR1 is SGHRS and CDR2 is YFSETQ. With 0 bases removed from V and 4 bases from J, the gap between germline ends came to 11 bases. This CDR3 has 14 amino acids. CDR3 residues: CASSLENRYYEQYF. The CDR3 DNA is TGCGCCAGCAGCTTGGAGAACAGATATTACGAGCAGTACTTC.

The chain links TRBV27 to TRBJ1-5, with a possible D match to TRBD1 (6 bases). The germline V and J ends were trimmed by 3 bases and 3 bases, with 12 bases remaining between them. Germline V gene data show CDR1 as MNHEY and CDR2 as SMNVEV (reference sequence). This CDR3 is 15 amino acids long. Here the CDR3 reads CASSFRGLFNQPQHF. The CDR3 DNA follows: TGTGCCAGCAGTTTCAGGGGTCTATTCAATCAGCCCCAGCATTTT.

In nucleotides, the CDR3 is TGTGCCAGTAGTCCCGTTTTTAATGAGCAGTTCTTC. Protein sequence: CASSPVFNEQFF. The J gene is TRBJ2-1, the V gene TRBV19; unclear D gene. The V end was cut by 5 bases, the J end by 7 bases, with 9 bases between. CDR1 LNHDA and CDR2 SQIVND come from the germline V gene (reference sequence). This CDR3 spans 12 amino acids.

This clone was counted once. The CDR3 spells CASSLHPDYEQYF. CDR3 DNA sequence: TGTGCCAGCAGCTTACATCCAGACTACGAGCAGTACTTC. The V and J genes are TRBV7-9 and TRBJ2-7; unclear D gene. This CDR3 has 13 amino acids. Germline V CDR1 and CDR2: SEHNR, FQNEAQ (reference sequence). V was trimmed by 2 bases and J by 3 bases, leaving 8 bases between them.

V usage is TRBV28 and J usage is TRBJ2-5, with a weak D call TRBD1 (5 bases). The germline V gene encodes CDR1 MDHEN and CDR2 SYDVKM. This CDR3 is built from 13 residues. The V gene lost 6 bases and the J gene lost 7 bases, with 15 bases spanning the gap. CDR3 in amino acids: CASRGQGEWTQYF. For the CDR3, the DNA is TGTGCCAGCAGGGGGCAGGGTGAATGGACCCAGTACTTC.

The rearrangement uses TRBV27 and TRBJ2-1; TRBD1 matches 7 bases. Trimming cost V 6 bases and J 4 bases; bases outside gene matches: 15. Germline V lookup: CDR1 MNHEY, CDR2 SMNVEV (reference sequence). The CDR3 covers 17 residues. CDR3 DNA: TGTGCCAGCAGGAACCCAGAAACAGGGGATCCATACAATGAGCAGTTCTTC. It yields the protein CASRNPETGDPYNEQFF.